The 21 T cell receptor beta chains in this list originate from one sample, sequenced in a study of cytomegalovirus exposure and HLA in healthy donors. Generated by immunoSEQ multiplex PCR, the TCRdb table keeps only in-frame clones and is missing some. The profile shows 150,000 to 200,000 clones, almost 85% of them singletons. Sequencing was performed on PBMCs. These receptors were collected from a man aged 25 to 40 in good health and CMV-seropositive.

The chain links TRBV7-9 to TRBJ2-7; maybe TRBD1 (7 bases). The CDR3 runs 14 residues. Between the trimmed V and J ends, which lost 3 bases and 5 bases, there was a span of 14 bases. The germline gives CDR1 SEHNR, CDR2 FQNEAQ (reference sequence). CDR3 in amino acids: CASSFVEGANEQYF. CDR3 DNA: TGTGCCAGCAGCTTCGTGGAGGGGGCTAACGAGCAGTACTTC.

The V call is TRBV27, the J call TRBJ1-1; D is ambiguous. The CDR3 loop spans 15 amino acids. Per the germline V gene, CDR1 is MNHEY and CDR2 is SMNVEV (reference sequence). Trimming stripped 3 bases from V and 5 bases from J, with 16 bases between. The CDR3 sequence is CASSLGGRGYTEAFF. For the CDR3, the DNA is TGTGCCAGCAGTTTGGGCGGGCGAGGGTATACTGAAGCTTTCTTT.

V is TRBV27 and J is TRBJ1-1; D call uncertain. The CDR3 runs 11 residues. Deletions cut 8 bases from V and 13 bases from J, with 17 bases between. In germline, CDR1 is MNHEY, CDR2 SMNVEV (reference sequence). The CDR3 DNA is TGTGCCAGCGGCCCGAGGCCCATGGTTTTCTTT. As protein: CASGPRPMVFF.

This chain connects TRBV7-3 to TRBJ2-7; 10 positions agree with TRBD1. The V gene's germline CDR1 is SGHTA and CDR2 FQGTGA. The length of the CDR3 is 15 residues. Unmatched junction bases numbered 1, after V lost 0 bases and J lost 2 bases. The CDR3 DNA sequence: TGTGCCAGCAGCTTAACCGGGACAGGGGCCTACGAGCAGTACTTC. Protein: CASSLTGTGAYEQYF. The entire variable domain, with the rest obtained from reference TRBV7-3 and TRBJ2-7, is as follows: GAGVSQTPSNKVTEKGKYVELRCDPISGHTALYWYRQSLGQGPEFLIYFQGTGAADDSGLPNDRFFAVRPEGSVSTLKIQRTERGDSAVYLCASSLTGTGAYEQYFGPGTRLTVT.

This chain joins TRBV7-9 and TRBJ2-2; 9 nucleotides line up with TRBD2. The germline V gene encodes CDR1 SEHNR and CDR2 FQNEAQ (reference sequence). With V trimmed by 8 bases and J by 5 bases, 3 bases remained unmatched. The CDR3 contains 13 residues. CDR3 coding DNA: TGTGCCAGCGGCGGGAGGGGTACCGGGGAGCTGTTTTTT. Translating it yields CASGGRGTGELFF. Looking up the rest from reference TRBV7-9 and TRBJ2-2 gives the full variable domain: DTGVSQNPRHKITKRGQNVTFRCDPISEHNRLYWYRQTLGQGPEFLTYFQNEAQLEKSRLLSDRFSAERPKGSFSTLEIQRTEQGDSAMYLCASGGRGTGELFFGEGSRLTVL.

This rearrangement joins TRBV9 to TRBJ2-1, with a tentative D call TRBD2 (6 bases). The CDR3 totals 15 residues. V was clipped by 0 bases and J by 2 bases, with 9 bases between them. Germline-derived CDR1 and CDR2 are SGDLS and YYNGEE. The CDR3 sequence: CASSVAWEAYNEQFF. CDR3 nucleotides: TGTGCCAGCAGCGTAGCGTGGGAGGCCTACAATGAGCAGTTCTTC.

This sequence joins TRBV4-1 and TRBJ2-5; no definite D call. Germline CDR1 MGHRA, CDR2 YSYEKL. V dropped 1 base and J dropped 8 bases, with 5 bases sitting between them. CDR3 length equals 11 residues. This chain's CDR3 is CASSQAQTQYF. DNA of the CDR3: TGCGCCAGCAGCCAAGCCCAAACCCAGTACTTC.

This rearrangement joins TRBV6-1 to TRBJ1-2; perhaps TRBD1 as D (6 bases). The CDR3 consists of 12 residues. The germline gives CDR1 MNHNS, CDR2 SASEGT. V shed 8 bases and J shed 7 bases, with 14 bases lying between them. The CDR3 here is CASSGTRSGYTF. The CDR3 DNA is TGTGCCAGCTCCGGGACACGAAGTGGCTACACCTTC.

Only a few counts were recorded for this clone. This chain uses TRBV7-8 with TRBJ2-3; 8 nucleotides align to TRBD2. In germline, CDR1 is SGHVS, CDR2 FQNEAQ. Trimming removed 5 bases from V and 3 bases from J; junction bases left unmatched: 7. CDR3 length equals 15 residues. CDR3 protein: CASSAPGLGTDTQYF. CDR3 DNA sequence: TGTGCCAGCAGCGCACCGGGACTAGGGACAGATACGCAGTATTTT.

This chain connects TRBV5-1 to TRBJ2-3; 8 nucleotides agree with TRBD2. Germline trimming cut 7 bases from V and 1 base from J; bases unmatched to any gene: 2. This CDR3 region has 13 residues. Germline V gene lookup returns CDR1 SGHRS and CDR2 YFSETQ. CDR3 in DNA: TGCGCCAGCGGGGGACTAGGCACAGATACGCAGTATTTT. Its protein product is CASGGLGTDTQYF. Looking up the rest from reference TRBV5-1 and TRBJ2-3 gives the full variable domain: KAGVTQTPRYLIKTRGQQVTLSCSPISGHRSVSWYQQTPGQGLQFLFEYFSETQRNKGNFPGRFSGRQFSNSRSEMNVSTLELGDSALYLCASGGLGTDTQYFGPGTRLTVL.

The chain is built from TRBV21-1 and TRBJ2-7; the table assigns TRBD1, which was not confirmed against the DNA. TRBV21-1 is tagged as a pseudogene. This CDR3 contains 16 residues. This chain's CDR3 is CASSKASGTGGNEQYF. CDR3 bases: TGTGCCAGCAGCAAAGCCTCCGGGACAGGGGGTAACGAGCAGTACTTC.

This clone was observed a single time. This chain connects TRBV9 to TRBJ2-5, with D maybe TRBD1 (7 bases). Trimming cost V 5 bases and J 4 bases, with 21 bases left between them. The germline CDR1 and CDR2 sequences are SGDLS and YYNGEE. CDR3 length: 16 residues. This CDR3 reads CASSEEGTGVIETQYF. The CDR3 region has the DNA TGTGCCAGCAGTGAGGAGGGAACAGGGGTCATAGAGACCCAGTACTTC.

The rearrangement uses TRBV2 and TRBJ2-7, with 9 bases matching TRBD1. The V gene end was trimmed by 6 bases and the J gene end by 1 base; junction bases not matched to a gene: 7. Germline V gene lookup returns CDR1 SNHLY and CDR2 FYNNEI. This CDR3 spans 15 amino acids. CDR3 region: CASRIGQGPSYEQYF. The DNA of the CDR3 is TGTGCCAGCAGGATAGGACAGGGGCCATCCTACGAGCAGTACTTC. Variable domain in full (rest from reference TRBV2 and TRBJ2-7): EPEVTQTPSHQVTQMGQEVILRCVPISNHLYFYWYRQILGQKVEFLVSFYNNEISEKSEIFDDQFSVERPDGSNFTLKIRSTKLEDSAMYFCASRIGQGPSYEQYFGPGTRLTVT.

This clone showed up just a few times. The chain joins TRBV5-4 to TRBJ2-3, with TRBD2 matching 13 bases. CDR1 SGHNT and CDR2 YYREEE come from the germline V gene (reference sequence). The V segment lost 3 bases and the J segment 6 bases; nucleotides outside the gene matches: 10. This CDR3 spans 17 amino acids. CDR3 in DNA: TGTGCCAGCAGCTCCCGACTAGCGGGGGGCCATCGGGATACGCAGTATTTT. Its translation: CASSSRLAGGHRDTQYF.

This chain's CDR3 is CASSSPVPGYNEQFF. CDR3 coding DNA: TGTGCCAGCAGCTCCCCCGTACCCGGGTACAATGAGCAGTTCTTC. This chain connects TRBV7-6 to TRBJ2-1; D uncertain. Per germline, CDR1 SGHVS and CDR2 FNYEAQ. This CDR3 is 15 amino acids long. The V gene lost 4 bases and the J gene lost 4 bases, with 14 bases spanning the gap.

The V gene is TRBV5-6, the J gene TRBJ1-2; 12 bases align to TRBD1. Germline V CDR1 and CDR2: SGHDT, YYEEEE. The CDR3 consists of 14 residues. Trimming at V came to 4 bases and at J to 6 bases, leaving 4 bases not matched to a gene. The CDR3 sequence is CASSVGTGGDGYTF. CDR3 coding DNA: TGTGCCAGCAGCGTGGGGACAGGGGGCGATGGCTACACCTTC.

This chain uses TRBV5-4 with TRBJ2-5, with 13 positions matching TRBD2. J gave up 5 bases and V 3 bases, and 7 bases lay outside the gene matches. The CDR3 runs to 16 residues. CDR1 is SGHNT, CDR2 YYREEE, per germline (reference sequence). Written as DNA, the CDR3 is TGTGCCAGCAGCTCCGGACTAGCGGGAGTTGGGGAGACCCAGTACTTC. Encoded protein: CASSSGLAGVGETQYF.

This chain links TRBV28 with TRBJ1-2, with TRBD1 matching over 9 bases. The CDR3 contains 13 residues. Per germline, CDR1 MDHEN and CDR2 SYDVKM. With 5 bases clipped from V and 8 bases from J, the junction kept 6 bases outside the gene matches. CDR3 coding DNA: TGTGCCAGCAGTCCACAGGGGGCCAACGGCTACACCTTC. It encodes CASSPQGANGYTF.

The genes are TRBV29-1 and TRBJ2-3, with D maybe TRBD1 (6 bases). The CDR3 runs to 13 residues. Per germline, CDR1 SQVTM and CDR2 ANQGSEA. V shed 3 bases and J shed 4 bases, with 11 bases lying between them. CDR3 protein: CSVDGTTSDTQYF. In DNA, the CDR3 is TGCAGCGTTGACGGGACAACCTCAGATACGCAGTATTTT.

The gene calls are TRBV10-2 and TRBJ1-1; perhaps TRBD1 as D (6 bases). V lost 6 bases to trimming and J lost 0 bases, with 8 bases between them. Germline V gene lookup returns CDR1 WSHSY and CDR2 SAAADI. The CDR3 sequence is 13 residues long. CDR3 residues: CASRTGVNTEAFF. CDR3 DNA: TGCGCCAGCAGGACAGGAGTGAACACTGAAGCTTTCTTT.

The chain is built from TRBV10-3 and TRBJ2-7; 9 bases match TRBD1. The CDR3 contains 14 residues. V lost 10 bases, J lost 5 bases, and 12 bases stayed unmatched. In germline, CDR1 is ENHRY, CDR2 SYGVKD. The CDR3 protein is CATSLGTGQHEQYF. CDR3 coding DNA: TGTGCCACCTCCCTTGGGACAGGGCAGCACGAGCAGTACTTC.